This T cell receptor beta chain derives from a study of beta chain features in type 1 diabetes. Broader study findings: A pattern of fewer insertions and more deletions at VDJ junctions was seen in type 1 diabetes patients.

The entirety of the isolated RNA underwent reverse transcription, so expressed TCRB transcripts were sequenced. It was found that naive, central memory and regulatory T cell samples averaged around 3.6 million reads. Data came from immunoSEQ multiplex PCR; TCRdb stores just in-frame clones and leaves some out. This sample carries about 360,000 clones, 10% to 15% of them seen once, and the ten largest clones take less than 0.02%. For this clone: What it recognizes is unknown.

Germline V gene lookup returns CDR1 KGHSH and CDR2 LQKENI. Losses at the gene ends were 5 bases for V and 9 bases for J; bases not matched to a gene: 4. The CDR3 contains 12 residues. It was via CD45RO/CCR7/CD25/CD127/CD95/CD27 that CD4+ naive, central memory, regulatory and stem cell-like memory cells were sorted. The chain carries TRBV18 and TRBJ2-1, with 7 bases aligning to TRBD1. The TCR comes from a man aged 18 to 29 in good health. Sequenced: naive CD4+ T cells from blood. As DNA, the CDR3 is TGTGCCAGCTCAAGACAGGGCCGTGAGCAGTTCTTC. Its protein is CASSRQGREQFF.